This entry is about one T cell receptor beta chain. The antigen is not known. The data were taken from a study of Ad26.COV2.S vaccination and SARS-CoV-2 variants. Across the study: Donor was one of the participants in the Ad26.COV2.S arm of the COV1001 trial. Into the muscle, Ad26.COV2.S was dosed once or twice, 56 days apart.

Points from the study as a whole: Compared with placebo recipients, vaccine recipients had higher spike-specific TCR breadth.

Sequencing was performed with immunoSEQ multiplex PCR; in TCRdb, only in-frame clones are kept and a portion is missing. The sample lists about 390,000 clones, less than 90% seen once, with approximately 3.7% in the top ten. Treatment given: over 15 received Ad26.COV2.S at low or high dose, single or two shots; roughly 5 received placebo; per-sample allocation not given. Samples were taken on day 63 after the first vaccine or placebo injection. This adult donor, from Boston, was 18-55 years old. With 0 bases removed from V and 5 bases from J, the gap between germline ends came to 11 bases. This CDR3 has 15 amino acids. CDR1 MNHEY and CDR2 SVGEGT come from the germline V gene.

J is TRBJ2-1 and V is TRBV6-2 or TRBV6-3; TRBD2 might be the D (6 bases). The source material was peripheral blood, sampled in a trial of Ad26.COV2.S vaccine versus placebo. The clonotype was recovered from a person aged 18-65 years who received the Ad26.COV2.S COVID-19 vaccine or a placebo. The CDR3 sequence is CASSYSTRRDNEQFF. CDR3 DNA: TGTGCCAGCAGTTACTCGACGAGGAGGGACAATGAGCAGTTCTTC.